The source of this T cell receptor (beta chain) is a study of blood T cell repertoires in COVID-19 (dated by TCRdb to 2018 to 2020). Turning to the overall study: The collaborator samples originated in the United States, Italy and Spain and spanned the acute and convalescent phases of COVID-19. The prospective study material was composed of cDNA or gDNA derived from T cells, B-cell-depleted T cells, or PBMCs. Deeply sampled blood TCRbeta repertoires from subjects exposed to, actively infected with, or recovered from COVID-19 were included in the dataset. A freely available public database, intended as a resource for researchers studying the immune response to SARS-CoV-2, is where the repertoires were released. Samples were obtained from the ongoing ImmuneRACE study (first 160 participants) and from 1,254 subjects provided by 6 global collaborators. The sample metadata nearly always contained a de-identified subject ID, COVID-19 status, age in years and sex. Where available, HLA class I and class II types were taken from metadata supplied by the sample provider and were not determined by assay-based typing. Overall study results and their limits: The quantity of clinical and demographic metadata differed by source and by participant and was supplied without curation.

CDR1 and CDR2 are drawn from the germline V gene: SGHRS, YFSETQ. From the cysteine through the phenylalanine, the CDR3 covers 15 amino acids. Only the CDR3 region is kept as DNA, spanning 45 bases read in frame from base 1. V is trimmed back by 8 bases and J by 0 bases, and the junction contains 8 bases that no gene match accounts for. Each collaborating institution followed its own protocols to collect whole blood in K2EDTA tubes. For TCRbeta analysis, collaborators shipped samples as frozen whole blood, isolated PBMCs, or DNA extracted from either of those sample types. As to this clone: Its binding antigen is unknown. Qualities for individual bases were not recorded, and no much larger clone is one base off.

TCRbeta CDR3 regions were amplified from genomic DNA using the immunoSEQ Assay, a bias-controlled multiplex PCR. Regarding the original processing steps: Within the assay, amplification of reference gene primers was used to estimate how many nucleated cells each sample contained. Sequence reads were collapsed and filtered to measure the absolute abundance of every unique TCRbeta CDR3 rearrangement. For each sample, productive Simpson clonality was calculated as the square root of Simpson's diversity index across productive rearrangements. This is the immuneACCESS table as TCRdb keeps it, with only in-frame sequences that have V and J called. A part of the clones is gone; compared with another copy, unresolved V genes explain less than half, and the rest is unexplained. For V, J and clone size, that table is used; D and trimming come from the DNA. Across this sample there are 55,000 to 70,000 clones, with more than 85% seen only once. Approximately 2.5% of the sample rests with the top ten.

Sequencing used peripheral blood. The origin of this receptor is a man aged 60-69 years with acute or convalescent COVID-19. The chain was built from TRBV5-1 and TRBJ1-1; 9 bases in the middle match TRBD1. The encoded CDR3 is CASTGQGIMNTEAFF. The nucleotide sequence reads as follows: TGCGCCAGTACGGGACAGGGTATTATGAACACTGAAGCTTTCTTT.